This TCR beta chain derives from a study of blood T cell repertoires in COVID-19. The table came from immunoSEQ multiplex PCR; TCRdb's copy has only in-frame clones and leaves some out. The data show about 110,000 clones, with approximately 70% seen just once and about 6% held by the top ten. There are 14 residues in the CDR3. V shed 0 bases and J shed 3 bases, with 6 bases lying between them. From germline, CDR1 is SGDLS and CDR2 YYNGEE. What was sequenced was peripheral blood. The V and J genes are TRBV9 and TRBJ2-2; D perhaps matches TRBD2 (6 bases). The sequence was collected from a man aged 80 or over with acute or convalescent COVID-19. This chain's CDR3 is CASSVAGDTGELFF. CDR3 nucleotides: TGTGCCAGCAGCGTAGCGGGAGACACCGGGGAGCTGTTTTTT.